This paragraph reports one T cell receptor beta chain. The antigen this receptor binds is unknown. Per-nucleotide qualities are absent, and no much larger clonotype sits a single base away. The data were obtained in a study of T cell changes during pregnancy in multiple sclerosis (dated by TCRdb to between 2018 and 2021). Background on the whole study: The study examined how the T cell repertoire changed over the course of pregnancy in women with multiple sclerosis.

Reading the germline V gene gives CDR1 LGHNA and CDR2 YNFKEQ. Spanning cysteine to phenylalanine, the CDR3 consists of 16 amino acids. Only CDR3 DNA remains: 48 bases, in frame from the first base. V loses 3 bases, J loses 4 bases, and the germline ends lie 16 bases apart. The receptor library was made with the immunoSEQ multiplex PCR assay. TCRdb holds this immuneACCESS table with in-frame rearrangements only. Some clones are missing; in checked studies, unresolved V genes explain under half, and the rest has no known cause. This sample lists about 49,000 clones; roughly 92% were detected once. Less than 5.5% of the sample rests with the top ten.

Sequences were derived from CD8+ T cells from peripheral blood mononuclear cells, sampled before pregnancy. This TCR came from a female donor with multiple sclerosis, enrolled in a pregnancy study. The V and J genes are TRBV4-2 and TRBJ1-3; the D segment could be TRBD1, given 5 matching bases. The bases are TGTGCCAGCAGCCAGCAACCCATCCAGGGAGGAAACACCATATATTTT. It translates to CASSQQPIQGGNTIYF.